The clone carrying this T cell receptor (beta chain) occurred a few times. Time point given: blood at routine non-recurrence follow-up after resection. The V end was cut by 7 bases, the J end by 13 bases, with 14 bases between. The CDR3 has 12 residues. Germline lookup yields CDR1 MGHRA and CDR2 YSYEKL. MiXCR was run by TCRdb on the 5' RACE reads, yielding one entry per CDR3 protein. The sample has roughly 72,000 distinct CDR3 sequences, approximately 9% seen once. This specimen belongs to a study of spatial heterogeneity in lung cancer. This sample comprised PBMCs, obtained at follow-up. The sequence came from a female donor with early-stage non-small cell lung cancer. The J gene is TRBJ1-6, the V gene TRBV4-1, with a weak D call TRBD1 (5 bases). CDR3 in amino acids: CASTHGTAPLHF. DNA of the CDR3: TGCGCCAGCACCCATGGGACGGCCCCCCTCCACTTT.